This TCR beta chain was obtained from a study of cytomegalovirus exposure and HLA in healthy donors. Notes on the study in general: Common viral pathogens were later found to be apparently linked to several of the most significant clusters. Later analysis associated a missense DCLRE1C variant with TCR beta V- and J-gene trimming.

PCR employed 60 Vbeta and 13 Jbeta primers. Only in-frame clones appear in the TCRdb table, and some are missing; sequencing was by immunoSEQ multiplex PCR. The profile shows 100,000 to 130,000 clones, roughly 82% of them singletons. Points on this clone: Its cognate antigen is unknown.

At the time of sampling, donors were nominally healthy, though unrecorded immune exposures were likely. Sequenced: PBMCs. The receptor was isolated from a man aged 25-45 years in good health and CMV-seropositive.

CDR3 sequence (DNA): TGCGCCAGCAGCTTGGAGCGGGCGGCGAGGTACGAGCAGTACTTC. Protein sequence: CASSLERAARYEQYF. The J gene is TRBJ2-7, the V gene TRBV5-1, with a tentative D call TRBD2 (6 bases). V dropped 0 bases and J dropped 4 bases, with 14 bases sitting between them. This CDR3 spans 15 amino acids. Germline values: CDR1 SGHRS, CDR2 YFSETQ.